Listed below are T cell receptor beta chains from one sample, sequenced in a study of T cell responses to AZD1222 COVID-19 vaccine. Only in-frame clones appear in the TCRdb table, and some are missing; sequencing was by immunoSEQ multiplex PCR. The data contain 120,000 to 150,000 clones, 85% to 90% of them singletons. The sample here was peripheral blood, taken on day 0 of AZD1222 vaccination. All receptors come from an adult in good health. CDR3s include the opening cysteine and the closing phenylalanine or tryptophan. D genes are given only for firm matches. Only part of the rows carry a size: once, few, many, or a class if the clone is expanded.

>TRBJ2-7|TRBD1|NA|TRBV6-5
TGTGCCAGCACCCAGGGCGTCGGGACAGGGTACGAGCAGTACTTC
CASTQGVGTGYEQYF
>TRBJ1-1|NA|NA|TRBV5-4
TGTGCCAGCAGCTCCACTGGACGGGCCAGAGGCACTGAAGCTTTCTTT
CASSSTGRARGTEAFF
>TRBJ2-1|NA|NA|TRBV7-2
TGTGCCAGCAGCTCGTTGTTGATTAGCGGCAATGAGCAGTTCTTC
CASSSLLISGNEQFF
>TRBJ2-7|NA|NA|TRBV10-3
TGTGCCATCAAGGATAGGGAACCCTCCGAGCAGTACTTC
CAIKDREPSEQYF
>TRBJ1-6|NA|few|TRBV5-5
TGTGCCAGCAGCTTCGAGGCAAGTAATAATTCACCCCTCCACTTT
CASSFEASNNSPLHF
>TRBJ2-3|NA|NA|TRBV24-1
TGTGCCACCAGTGATGATTCAAAAACTATCACAGATACGCAGTATTTT
CATSDDSKTITDTQYF
>TRBJ2-2|TRBD2|NA|TRBV7-8
TGTGCCAGCAGCCCCGCCGGAAGCGGGGGAAACACCGGGGAGCTGTTTTTT
CASSPAGSGGNTGELFF
>TRBJ2-3|NA|NA|TRBV7-8
TGTGCCAGCAGCGGTCGCACAGATACGCAGTATTTT
CASSGRTDTQYF
>TRBJ2-1|TRBD2|NA|TRBV5-4
TGTGCCAGCAGCTTGGTAGCGGGAGGCCCCTACAATGAGCAGTTCTTC
CASSLVAGGPYNEQFF
>TRBJ2-3|TRBD2|NA|TRBV19
TGTGCCAGTAGTATACTAGCGGGAGTTGCTAGCACAGATACGCAGTATTTT
CASSILAGVASTDTQYF
>TRBJ1-1|NA|NA|TRBV5-3
TGTGCCAGAAGCTTCTCCGGCAGGAACACTGAAGCTTTCTTT
CARSFSGRNTEAFF
>TRBJ1-1|NA|NA|TRBV9
TGTGCCAGCAGCGCGGCCACAGGGAACACTGAAGCTTTCTTT
CASSAATGNTEAFF
>TRBJ1-5|NA|NA|TRBV19
TGTGCCAGCAATTCCGGTACCTATAGCAATCAGCCCCAGCATTTT
CASNSGTYSNQPQHF
>TRBJ2-5|TRBD2|NA|TRBV6-2/TRBV6-3
TGTGCCAGCAGTTTTAGGGGACTAGCGGGACGGGGGCACCAAGAGACCCAGTACTTC
CASSFRGLAGRGHQETQYF
>TRBJ1-3|NA|NA|TRBV7-2
TGTGCCAGCAGTCTTTGGGGCTCTGGAAACACCATATATTTT
CASSLWGSGNTIYF
>TRBJ2-2|NA|NA|TRBV2
TGTGCCAGCAGTGTAACATCCCTCGGGGCCGGGGAGCTGTTTTTT
CASSVTSLGAGELFF
>TRBJ1-3|TRBD1|once|TRBV29-1
TGCAGCGGCACAGGGGGTGGAAACACCATATATTTT
CSGTGGGNTIYF
>TRBJ1-3|NA|NA|TRBV27
TGTGCCAGCAGTCACAACAAGGGTTCGGCTGGAAACACCATATATTTT
CASSHNKGSAGNTIYF
>TRBJ2-2|NA|NA|TRBV28
TGTGCCAGCAGAATGACAGTGCGCACCGGGGAGCTGTTTTTT
CASRMTVRTGELFF
>TRBJ2-3|TRBD2|NA|TRBV7-2
TGTGCCAGCAGCAACAGACTAGCGGGATCCACAGATACGCAGTATTTT
CASSNRLAGSTDTQYF
>TRBJ1-5|NA|NA|TRBV19
TGTGCCAGTAGTATAGATGGGGGCCTTAATCAGCCCCAGCATTTT
CASSIDGGLNQPQHF
>TRBJ1-2|TRBD1|NA|TRBV7-9
TGTGCCAGCAGCTTAGCGGAGGCCAGGGGGGGCTACACCTTC
CASSLAEARGGYTF
>TRBJ2-2|NA|NA|TRBV27
TGTGCCAGCAGAATTTCCCGGGACTCCGCGAACACCGGGGAGCTGTTTTTT
CASRISRDSANTGELFF
>TRBJ2-5|NA|NA|TRBV11-2
TGTGCCAGCAGCTCCGGCGAGACCCAGTACTTC
CASSSGETQYF
>TRBJ2-1|TRBD2|NA|TRBV27
TGTGCCAGCAGTTCGACCGGGACTAGCGGGGACAATGAGCAGTTCTTC
CASSSTGTSGDNEQFF
>TRBJ1-4|NA|NA|TRBV7-2
TGTGCCAGCAGCTTGGGACAAGTTAATGAAAAACTGTTTTTT
CASSLGQVNEKLFF
>TRBJ1-6|NA|NA|TRBV9
TGTGCCAGCAGCGCGGACGGCTATAATTCACCCCTCCACTTT
CASSADGYNSPLHF
>TRBJ1-4|TRBD1|once|TRBV4-3
TGCGCCAGCAGCCAAGGGACAGGAGGTAATGAAAAACTGTTTTTT
CASSQGTGGNEKLFF
>TRBJ1-1|NA|NA|TRBV28
TGTGCCAGCACCCTTTTGTTAGGGTTGAGCGCTGAAGCTTTCTTT
CASTLLLGLSAEAFF
>TRBJ1-2|NA|few|TRBV28
TGTGCCAGCAGTCGTGACAGCTATGGCTACACCTTC
CASSRDSYGYTF
>TRBJ2-7|TRBD2|NA|TRBV6-6
TGTGCCAGCAGTCAATATTCCCTCACCCTAGCGGGGGCCTACGAGCAGTACTTC
CASSQYSLTLAGAYEQYF
>TRBJ1-2|NA|once|TRBV15
TGTGCCACCTGCCCATCGGGACGAACTAACTATGGCTACACCTTC
CATCPSGRTNYGYTF
>TRBJ2-5|TRBD2|NA|TRBV6-1
TGTGCCAGCAGTGACGTGGTAGGCGGGGGCCAAGAGACCCAGTACTTC
CASSDVVGGGQETQYF
>TRBJ2-1|NA|few|TRBV9
TGTGCCAGCAGCCCGCCTGGGACATTTCGGTACAATGAGCAGTTCTTC
CASSPPGTFRYNEQFF
>TRBJ2-6|NA|NA|TRBV7-8
TGTGCCAGCAGCTTACTGGCGGGAACTATCTCTGGGGCCAACGTCCTGACTTTC
CASSLLAGTISGANVLTF
>TRBJ1-3|NA|NA|TRBV2
TGTGCCAGGACGAAGGGGGGCTCCTCTGGAAACACCATATATTTT
CARTKGGSSGNTIYF
>TRBJ1-4|TRBD1|NA|TRBV7-8
TGTGCCAGCAGGGACAGGATTGGAAAACTGTTTTTT
CASRDRIGKLFF
>TRBJ1-5|NA|NA|TRBV6-1
TGTGCCAGCAGTGAATTTCGGACAGACTTAGGGCCCCAGCATTTT
CASSEFRTDLGPQHF
>TRBJ1-5|TRBD1|NA|TRBV24-1
TGTGCCACCAGTGAAGGACAGGGGAATACGCCCCAGCATTTT
CATSEGQGNTPQHF
>TRBJ2-6|NA|NA|TRBV15
TGTGCCACCAGCAGAGATTCGGGGTCCGGGGCCAACGTCCTGACTTTC
CATSRDSGSGANVLTF
>TRBJ2-7|TRBD2|NA|TRBV12-3/TRBV12-4
TGTGCCAGCAGTTTGGCTAGCGGGAGCGAGCAGTACTTC
CASSLASGSEQYF
>TRBJ2-7|TRBD1|NA|TRBV9
TGTGCCAGCAGCGTAGGGGACAGGGGCGAGCAGTACTTC
CASSVGDRGEQYF
>TRBJ1-3|NA|NA|TRBV9
TGTGCCAGCAGCGATGGGGGCAACTCTGGAAACACCATATATTTT
CASSDGGNSGNTIYF
>TRBJ1-5|NA|NA|TRBV24-1
TGTGCCACCAGAAAATCAGGGCAGGATCAACCCCAGCATTTT
CATRKSGQDQPQHF
>TRBJ2-7|TRBD1|NA|TRBV4-1
TGCGCCAGCAGTGTACCCGGGACAGACCCTCCTGAGCAGTACTTC
CASSVPGTDPPEQYF
>TRBJ1-6|NA|NA|TRBV4-3
TGCGCCAGCAGCCAAGTTAGTTTCCGCAGCTCCTATAATTCACCCCTCCACTTT
CASSQVSFRSSYNSPLHF
>TRBJ1-6|TRBD1|few|TRBV19
TGTGCCAGTAGAGACCGACAGGGAGGCTCACCCCTCCACTTT
CASRDRQGGSPLHF
>TRBJ1-6|NA|NA|TRBV28
TGTGCCAGCACCGGTGCCGATTCTAGCTCCTATAATTCACCCCTCCACTTT
CASTGADSSSYNSPLHF
>TRBJ1-3|NA|NA|TRBV10-3
TGTGCCATCAGTGCTCAACCCCCAGCCTCTGGAAACACCATATATTTT
CAISAQPPASGNTIYF
>TRBJ2-5|NA|NA|TRBV11-2
TGTGCCAGCAGGCCACCTTTTCGAGTGCAAGAGACCCAGTACTTC
CASRPPFRVQETQYF
>TRBJ2-3|NA|NA|TRBV7-2
TGTGCCAGCAGCTTAGTTCCAGATACGCAGTATTTT
CASSLVPDTQYF
>TRBJ2-7|NA|few|TRBV9
TGTGCCAGCAGCGTACGGAGCCTACCGCCGTTCTACGAGCAGTACTTC
CASSVRSLPPFYEQYF
>TRBJ1-2|NA|NA|TRBV5-6
TGTGCCAGCACTATCTTCGACCTCTATGGCTACACCTTC
CASTIFDLYGYTF
>TRBJ1-5|NA|NA|TRBV7-9
TGTGCCAGCAGCTTAGATAGGGTAGATCAGCCCCAGCATTTT
CASSLDRVDQPQHF
>TRBJ2-1|NA|NA|TRBV6-2/TRBV6-3
TGTGCCAGCAGTTACCATCCGAATGAGCAGTTCTTC
CASSYHPNEQFF